The following is a T cell receptor beta chain sequence with its context. The antigen is not known. This entry comes from a study of T and B cells in COVID-19 patients. Study conclusions and caveats: The recovered cohort had thousands of exclusive TCR clusters, including over 30 low generation probability clusters.

The length of the CDR3 is 12 residues. Trimming stripped 2 bases from V and 14 bases from J, with 15 bases between. Germline CDR1 reads SGHRS; CDR2 reads YFSETQ. Each TRB amplification used roughly 220-550 ng of genomic DNA from blood. TRB rearrangements were amplified by multiplex PCR with BIOMED2 TRB-A/B primers. From the multiplex PCR reads, TCRdb called clonotypes with MiXCR, one entry per CDR3 protein. The repertoire has roughly 11,000 distinct CDR3 sequences, roughly 30% of them found once; the top ten carry roughly 29%. The sequencing sample was made of blood. The receptor was derived from a human donor who had recovered from COVID-19. The chain has TRBV5-1 and TRBJ2-3; D tentatively fits TRBD1 or TRBD2 (5 bases each). The CDR3 sequence: CASSFGAYGVYF. The DNA for the CDR3 is TGCGCCAGCAGCTTCGGGGCTTACGGGGTGTATTTT. The variable domain in full, completed from reference TRBV5-1 and TRBJ2-3, reads KAGVTQTPRYLIKTRGQQVTLSCSPISGHRSVSWYQQTPGQGLQFLFEYFSETQRNKGNFPGRFSGRQFSNSRSEMNVSTLELGDSALYLCASSFGAYGVYFGPGTRLTVL.